This is a list of T cell receptor beta chains from one sample in a study of blood T cells in healthy people across ages. TCRdb used MiXCR to reprocess the 5' RACE reads, holding one entry per CDR3 protein. The sample has 1.6 million or so distinct CDR3 sequences, roughly 32% seen once; the top ten hold around 10%. The sequencing sample was made of blood. These receptors all stem from a woman between 25 and 40 years old in good health. CDR3s include the opening cysteine and the closing phenylalanine or tryptophan.

v_gene | CDR3aa
TRBV6-5 | CASSKKVAGSPGTQYF
TRBV10-3 | CASAGGGEDTQYF
TRBV4-1 | CASNIDRGSYNGQFF
TRBV20-1 | CSASGGYFGEQYF
TRBV5-1 | CASSVRQGYGEQYF
TRBV7-9 | CASRDEGGDLTEAFF
TRBV5-1 | CASSQTVSGANVLTF
TRBV20-1 | CSASLAAEQETQYF
TRBV4-1 | CASSRLSETGSNEQFF
TRBV6-1 | CASTYDGRSSYEQYF
TRBV10-3 | CAISETGLARDEQYF
TRBV7-2 | CASTVGTSSYNEQFF
TRBV10-2 | CASRGLAGRGTQYF
TRBV10-3 | CAISETSGPPGDTQYF
TRBV4-1 | CASSQDAGYGYTF
TRBV29-1 | CSVESGGRDGYTF
TRBV3-1 | CASSQLSGGDRETQYF
TRBV7-9 | CASSLAGSWAEKLFF
TRBV10-3 | CAISKAGELEETQYF
TRBV20-1 | CSALRRGQDNQPQHF
TRBV20-1 | CSALAGGPIIEQFF
TRBV20-1 | CSADGTSGYEQYF
TRBV10-3 | CASMDRTAYGYTF
TRBV10-1 | CASSGHSGSFYNEQFF
TRBV20-1 | CSAARTSGTYEQYF
TRBV6-6 | CASTPREGAYEQYF
TRBV20-1 | CSARDSGVNEKLFF
TRBV20-1 | CSALTGSPETQYF
TRBV3-1 | CASSQKGRVLAETQYF
TRBV13 | CASSLRQGMPNEKLFF
TRBV5-1 | CASSLEPGQGPYEQYF
TRBV11-2 | CASTDLAGAGELFF
TRBV28 | CASSSEGGRTNEKLFF
TRBV9 | CASSVADRGPLGEQYF
TRBV2 | CASLAGEYQETQYF
TRBV5-1 | CASSSGLAADNEQFF
TRBV19 | CASSQLAEVYNEQFF
TRBV20-1 | CSARDSQATLNEQYF
TRBV5-1 | CASSLRDSSYNEQFF
TRBV6-6 | CASTTDRDPTDTQYF
TRBV7-9 | CANSSQTGPSYNEQFF
TRBV27 | CASTLLGRPETQYF
TRBV5-5 | CASSSALGVTRQETQFF
TRBV20-1 | CSAGKQGYEQYF
TRBV4-2 | CASSRGRGGDNTQYF
TRBV9 | CASSSRGVDQPQHF
TRBV4-1 | CASSQDRGNNYGYTF
TRBV29-1 | CSVRDRASYEQYF